The clone carrying this T cell receptor (beta chain) occurred many times. Its target is not known. The observed sequence ends 3 residues before the CDR3 terminus, with the missing tail filled in from the germline J gene. Germline CDR1 and CDR2: GTSNPN and SVGIG (reference sequence). The CDR3 has 11 amino acids. Trimming left V 0 bases short and J 5 bases short, with 5 bases between. These data belong to a study of T cell clonality in common variable immunodeficiency. Findings and limits, study-wide: Reportedly, TCR beta sequences from common variable immunodeficiency showed fewer deletions and N-nucleotide insertions.

The table came from immunoSEQ multiplex PCR; TCRdb's copy has only in-frame clones and leaves some out. The sample is made up of some 54,000 clones, none counted only once. Input material: peripheral blood mononuclear cells. This chain joins TRBV30 and TRBJ2-7; TRBD1 might be the D (5 bases). This TCR was recovered from a person aged 18-69 years in good health. This CDR3 is CAWSVGDEQYF. The DNA read from the CDR3 is TGTGCCTGGAGTGTAGGGGACGAG.